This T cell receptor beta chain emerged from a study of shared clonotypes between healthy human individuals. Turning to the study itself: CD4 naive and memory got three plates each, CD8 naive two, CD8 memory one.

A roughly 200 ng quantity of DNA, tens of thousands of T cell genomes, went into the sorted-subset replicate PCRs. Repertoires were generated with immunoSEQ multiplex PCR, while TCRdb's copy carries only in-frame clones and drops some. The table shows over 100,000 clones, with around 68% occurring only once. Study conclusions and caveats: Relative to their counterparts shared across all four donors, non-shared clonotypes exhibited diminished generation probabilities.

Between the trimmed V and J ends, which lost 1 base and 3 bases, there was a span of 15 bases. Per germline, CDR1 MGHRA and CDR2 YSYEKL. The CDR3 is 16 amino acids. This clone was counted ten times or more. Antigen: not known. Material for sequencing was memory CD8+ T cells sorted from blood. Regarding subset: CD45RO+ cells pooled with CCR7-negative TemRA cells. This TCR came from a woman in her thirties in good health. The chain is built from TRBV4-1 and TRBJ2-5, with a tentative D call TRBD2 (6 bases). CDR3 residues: CASSQVFASVKETQYF. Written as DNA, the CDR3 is TGCGCCAGCAGCCAAGTGTTTGCTAGCGTTAAAGAGACCCAGTACTTC.